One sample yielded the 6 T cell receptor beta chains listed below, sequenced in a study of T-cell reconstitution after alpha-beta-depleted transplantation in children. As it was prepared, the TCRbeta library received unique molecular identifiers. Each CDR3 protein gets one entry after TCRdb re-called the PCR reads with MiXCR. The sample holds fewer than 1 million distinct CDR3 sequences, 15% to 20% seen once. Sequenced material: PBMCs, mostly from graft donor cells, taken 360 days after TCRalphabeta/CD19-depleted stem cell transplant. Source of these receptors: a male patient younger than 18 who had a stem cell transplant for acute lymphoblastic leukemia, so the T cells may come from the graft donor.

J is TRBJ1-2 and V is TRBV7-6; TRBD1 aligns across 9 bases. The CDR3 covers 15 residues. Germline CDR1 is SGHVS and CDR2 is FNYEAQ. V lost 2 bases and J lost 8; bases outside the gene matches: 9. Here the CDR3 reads CASSLRTGVGYGYTF. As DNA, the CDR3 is TGTGCCAGCAGCTTAAGGACAGGGGTGGGCTACGGCTACACCTTC.

CDR3 in DNA: TGCAGTGCTAGAGATACGTCGGACGCTGAAAGTGAGCAGTACTTC. Translated, it gives CSARDTSDAESEQYF. V gene TRBV20-1 combines with J gene TRBJ2-7; D not resolved. V was shortened by 0 bases and J by 7 bases, with 19 bases between the two germline ends. The CDR3 runs to 15 residues. CDR1 DFQATT and CDR2 SNEGSKA come from the germline V gene (reference sequence).

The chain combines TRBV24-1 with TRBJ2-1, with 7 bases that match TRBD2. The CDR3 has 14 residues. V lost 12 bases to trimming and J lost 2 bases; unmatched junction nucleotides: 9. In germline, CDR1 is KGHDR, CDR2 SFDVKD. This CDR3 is CAVSLSGPYNEQFF. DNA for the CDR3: TGTGCCGTCAGTCTTAGCGGGCCCTACAATGAGCAGTTCTTC.

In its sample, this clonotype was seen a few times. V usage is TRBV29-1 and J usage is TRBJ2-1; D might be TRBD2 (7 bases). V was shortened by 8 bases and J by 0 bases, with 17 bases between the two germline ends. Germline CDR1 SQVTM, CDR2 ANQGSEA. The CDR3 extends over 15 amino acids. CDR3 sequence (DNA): TGCAGCCCGGGGGGCGGGAGAAGCTCCTACAATGAGCAGTTCTTC. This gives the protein CSPGGGRSSYNEQFF.

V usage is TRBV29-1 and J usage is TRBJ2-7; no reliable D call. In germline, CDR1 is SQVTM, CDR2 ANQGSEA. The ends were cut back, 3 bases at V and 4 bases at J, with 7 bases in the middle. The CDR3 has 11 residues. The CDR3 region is CSVDILYEQYF. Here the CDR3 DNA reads TGCAGCGTTGACATTTTATACGAGCAGTACTTC.

CDR3 amino acids: CSGDRGQNNEQFF. The CDR3 DNA sequence: TGCAGCGGGGACAGGGGGCAGAACAATGAGCAGTTCTTC. V usage is TRBV29-1 and J usage is TRBJ2-1, with 12 bases identical to TRBD1. The CDR3 loop spans 13 amino acids. The junction had 3 bases not matched to a gene; V was cut back by 7 bases and J by 5 bases. In germline, CDR1 is SQVTM, CDR2 ANQGSEA.